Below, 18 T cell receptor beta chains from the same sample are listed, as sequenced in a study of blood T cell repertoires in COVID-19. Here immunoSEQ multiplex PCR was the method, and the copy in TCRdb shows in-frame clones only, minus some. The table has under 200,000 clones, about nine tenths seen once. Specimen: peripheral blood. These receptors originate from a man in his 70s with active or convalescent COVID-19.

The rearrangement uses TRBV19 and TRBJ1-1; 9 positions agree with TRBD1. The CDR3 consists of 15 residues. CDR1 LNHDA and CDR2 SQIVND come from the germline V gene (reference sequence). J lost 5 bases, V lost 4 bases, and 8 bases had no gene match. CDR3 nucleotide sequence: TGTGCCAGTAGTAAACCGGGACAGGGATATACTGAAGCTTTCTTT. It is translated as CASSKPGQGYTEAFF.

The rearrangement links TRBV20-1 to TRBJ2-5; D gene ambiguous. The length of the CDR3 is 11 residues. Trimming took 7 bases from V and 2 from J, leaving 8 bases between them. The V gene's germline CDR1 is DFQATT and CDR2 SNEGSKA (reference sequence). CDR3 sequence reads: CSGYMQETQYF. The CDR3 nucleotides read TGCAGTGGTTATATGCAAGAGACCCAGTACTTC.

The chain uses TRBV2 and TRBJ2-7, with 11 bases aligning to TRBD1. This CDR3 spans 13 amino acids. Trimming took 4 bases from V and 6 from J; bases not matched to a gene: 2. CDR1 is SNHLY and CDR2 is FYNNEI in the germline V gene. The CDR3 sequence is CASSGGQGVEQYF. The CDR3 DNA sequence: TGTGCCAGCAGTGGGGGACAGGGGGTCGAGCAGTACTTC.

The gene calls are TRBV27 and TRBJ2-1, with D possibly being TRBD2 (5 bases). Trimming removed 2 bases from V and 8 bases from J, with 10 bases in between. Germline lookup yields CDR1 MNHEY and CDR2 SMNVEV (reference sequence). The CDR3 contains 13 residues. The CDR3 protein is CASSLSWEHEQFF. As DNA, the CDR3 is TGTGCCAGCAGTTTAAGTTGGGAGCATGAGCAGTTCTTC.

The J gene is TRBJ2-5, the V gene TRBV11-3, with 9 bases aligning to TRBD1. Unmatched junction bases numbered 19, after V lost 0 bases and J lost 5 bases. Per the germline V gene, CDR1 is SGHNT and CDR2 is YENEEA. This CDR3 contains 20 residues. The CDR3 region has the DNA TGTGCCAGCAGCTTAGAGGGGACAGGGTTAGATTCAGGTTCTAGGGAGACCCAGTACTTC. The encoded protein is CASSLEGTGLDSGSRETQYF.

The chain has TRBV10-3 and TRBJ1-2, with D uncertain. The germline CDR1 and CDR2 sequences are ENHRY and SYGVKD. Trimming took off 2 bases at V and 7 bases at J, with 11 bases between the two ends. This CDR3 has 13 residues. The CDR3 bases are TGTGCCATCAGTGAGCGCGATCCTCGTGGCTACACCTTC. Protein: CAISERDPRGYTF.

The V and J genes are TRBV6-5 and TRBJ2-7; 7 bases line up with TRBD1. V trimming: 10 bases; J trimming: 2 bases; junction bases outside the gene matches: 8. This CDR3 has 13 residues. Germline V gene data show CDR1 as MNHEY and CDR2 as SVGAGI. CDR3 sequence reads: CATQDRPAYEQYF. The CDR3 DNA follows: TGTGCCACCCAGGACAGGCCAGCCTACGAGCAGTACTTC.

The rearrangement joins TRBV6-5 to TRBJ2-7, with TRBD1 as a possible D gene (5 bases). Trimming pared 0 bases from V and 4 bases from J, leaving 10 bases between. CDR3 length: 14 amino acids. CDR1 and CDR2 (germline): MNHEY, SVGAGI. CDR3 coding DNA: TGTGCCAGCAGTTACTCCGACAGCCGTTACGAGCAGTACTTC. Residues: CASSYSDSRYEQYF.

The CDR3 DNA sequence: TGTGCCACCCGGGACAGGGTCACCGGGGAGCTGTTTTTT. Protein: CATRDRVTGELFF. The chain combines TRBV24-1 with TRBJ2-2; 9 bases are shared with TRBD1. J was trimmed by 4 bases and V by 9 bases; bases with no gene match: 2. Germline CDR1 KGHDR, CDR2 SFDVKD. The CDR3 runs to 13 residues.

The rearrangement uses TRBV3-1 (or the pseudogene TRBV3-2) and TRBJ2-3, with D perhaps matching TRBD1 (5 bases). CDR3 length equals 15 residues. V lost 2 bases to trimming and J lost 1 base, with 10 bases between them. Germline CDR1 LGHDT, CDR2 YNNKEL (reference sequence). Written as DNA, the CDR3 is TGTGCCAGCAGCCAATCAGGGAAGGGCACAGATACGCAGTATTTT. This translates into CASSQSGKGTDTQYF.

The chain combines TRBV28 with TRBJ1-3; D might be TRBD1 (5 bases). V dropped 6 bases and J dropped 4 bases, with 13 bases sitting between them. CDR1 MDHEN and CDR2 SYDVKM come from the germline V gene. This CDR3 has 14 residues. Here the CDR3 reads CASREDRPGNTIYF. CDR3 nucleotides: TGTGCCAGCAGGGAAGACAGACCGGGAAACACCATATATTTT. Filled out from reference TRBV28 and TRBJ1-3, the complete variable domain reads DVKVTQSSRYLVKRTGEKVFLECVQDMDHENMFWYRQDPGLGLRLIYFSYDVKMKEKGDIPEGYSVSREKKERFSLILESASTNQTSMYLCASREDRPGNTIYFGEGSWLTVV.

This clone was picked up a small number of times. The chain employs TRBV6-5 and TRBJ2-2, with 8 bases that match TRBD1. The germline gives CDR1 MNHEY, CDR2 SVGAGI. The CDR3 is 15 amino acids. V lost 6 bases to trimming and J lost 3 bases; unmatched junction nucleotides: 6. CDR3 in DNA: TGTGCCAGCAGGACGGACAGGGTAGACACCGGGGAGCTGTTTTTT. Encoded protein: CASRTDRVDTGELFF.

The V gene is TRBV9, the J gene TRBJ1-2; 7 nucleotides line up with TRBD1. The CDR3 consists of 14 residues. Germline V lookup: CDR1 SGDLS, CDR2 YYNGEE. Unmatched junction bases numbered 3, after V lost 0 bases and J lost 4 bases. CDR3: CASSVGQGVYGYTF. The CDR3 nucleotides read TGTGCCAGCAGCGTAGGACAGGGTGTCTATGGCTACACCTTC.

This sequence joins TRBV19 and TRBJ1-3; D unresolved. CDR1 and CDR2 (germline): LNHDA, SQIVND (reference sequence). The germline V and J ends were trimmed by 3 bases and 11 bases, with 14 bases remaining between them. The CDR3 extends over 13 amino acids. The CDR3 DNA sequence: TGTGCCAGTAGTATCCTACCAGGCGTTTCCATATATTTT. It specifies CASSILPGVSIYF.

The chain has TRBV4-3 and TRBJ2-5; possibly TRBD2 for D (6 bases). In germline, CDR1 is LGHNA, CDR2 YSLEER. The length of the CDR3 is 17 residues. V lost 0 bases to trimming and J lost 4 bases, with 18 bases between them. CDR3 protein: CASSQDKEGRLGETQYF. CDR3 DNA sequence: TGCGCCAGCAGCCAAGATAAGGAGGGCCGACTCGGAGAGACCCAGTACTTC.

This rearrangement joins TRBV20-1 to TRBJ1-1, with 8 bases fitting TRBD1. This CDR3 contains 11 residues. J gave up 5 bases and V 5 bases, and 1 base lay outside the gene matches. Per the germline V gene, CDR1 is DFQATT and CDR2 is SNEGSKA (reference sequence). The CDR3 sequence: CSAGQGTEAFF. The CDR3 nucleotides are TGCAGTGCTGGACAGGGAACTGAAGCTTTCTTT.

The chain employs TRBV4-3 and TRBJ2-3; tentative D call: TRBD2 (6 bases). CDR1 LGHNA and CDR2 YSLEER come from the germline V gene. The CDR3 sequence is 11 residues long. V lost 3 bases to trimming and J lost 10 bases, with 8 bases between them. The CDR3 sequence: CASSQGGPQYF. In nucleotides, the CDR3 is TGCGCCAGCAGCCAGGGGGGTCCGCAGTATTTT.

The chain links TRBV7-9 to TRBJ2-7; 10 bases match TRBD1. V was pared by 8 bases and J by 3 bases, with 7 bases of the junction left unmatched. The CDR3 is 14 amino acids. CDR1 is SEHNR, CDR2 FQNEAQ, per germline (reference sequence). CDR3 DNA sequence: TGTGCCAGCCGGGGACAGGGGAGCTTCTACGAGCAGTACTTC. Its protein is CASRGQGSFYEQYF.